This T cell receptor beta chain stems from a study of blood T cell repertoires in COVID-19. About the study: The United States, Italy and Spain were the sources of the acute and convalescent COVID-19 samples. T cells, B-cell-depleted T cells, or PBMCs provided the cDNA or gDNA that served as material.

As handled by the study authors: Amplification with reference gene primers provided the estimates of nucleated cell counts. Assay: immunoSEQ multiplex PCR; the TCRdb copy retains only in-frame clones and omits some. V, J and clone size derive from that table, while D and trimming were established from the DNA sequence. The sample holds fewer than 150,000 clones, just under 90% seen once. V trimming: 6 bases; J trimming: 2 bases; junction bases outside the gene matches: 14. The CDR3 is made up of 17 amino acids. CDR1 SGHDT and CDR2 YYEEEE come from the germline V gene. Sequencing was performed on peripheral blood. V gene TRBV5-6 combines with J gene TRBJ1-3; 7 bases align to TRBD1. The clonotype originates from a woman in her thirties or forties with acute or convalescent COVID-19. CDR3 in DNA: TGTGCCAGCACGCAGGGGGGCCCCAGGCTCGCTGGAAACACCATATATTTT. This gives the protein CASTQGGPRLAGNTIYF.